This paragraph covers one TCR beta chain sequence. Its target is unknown. The sample holds other DNA sequences that translate to the same CDR3. Method: immunoSEQ multiplex PCR; TCRdb's copy keeps in-frame clones and lacks some. The data contain over 45,000 clones, over 90% of them seen just once; the ten biggest clones take up 15% to 20%. V lost 3 bases, J lost 2 bases, and 8 bases lay in between. This CDR3 region has 14 residues. Per germline, CDR1 MDHEN and CDR2 SYDVKM. The sample belongs to a study of OX40 agonist ivuxolimab in advanced cancers. Study observations and caveats: Undetermined was the antigen specificity of the expanded peripheral T cells.

Sequenced here: CD4+ or CD8+ T cells sorted from blood, sampled in a trial of the OX40 agonist ivuxolimab. V is TRBV28 and J is TRBJ1-5; D unresolved. The origin of this receptor is an adult with an advanced solid tumor such as melanoma, head and neck, liver or kidney cancer. CDR3 loop: CASSFRVGNQPQHF. CDR3 in DNA: TGTGCCAGCAGTTTTCGGGTAGGCAATCAGCCCCAGCATTTT.